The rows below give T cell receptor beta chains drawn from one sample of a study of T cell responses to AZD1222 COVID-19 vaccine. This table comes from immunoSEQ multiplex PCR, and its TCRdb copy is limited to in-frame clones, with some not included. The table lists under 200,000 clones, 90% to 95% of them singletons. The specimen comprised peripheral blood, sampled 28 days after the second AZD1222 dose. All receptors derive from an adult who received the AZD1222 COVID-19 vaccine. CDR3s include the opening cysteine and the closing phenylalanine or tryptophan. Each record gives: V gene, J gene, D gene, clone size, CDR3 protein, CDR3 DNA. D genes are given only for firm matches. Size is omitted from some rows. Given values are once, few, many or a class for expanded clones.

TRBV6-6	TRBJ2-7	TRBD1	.	CASSYPGQDFYEQYF	TGTGCCAGCAGTTATCCGGGACAGGACTTTTACGAGCAGTACTTC
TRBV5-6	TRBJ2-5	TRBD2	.	CASSPGGLALKKYF	TGTGCCAGCAGCCCAGGGGGACTAGCATTGAAAAAGTACTTC
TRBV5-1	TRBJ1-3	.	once	CASSLDGKSGNTIYF	TGCGCCAGCAGCTTGGACGGGAAGTCTGGAAACACCATATATTTT
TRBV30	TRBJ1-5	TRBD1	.	CAWSSRKLTGTGGFGEPQHF	TGTGCCTGGAGCTCGAGAAAACTGACCGGGACAGGGGGTTTCGGGGAGCCCCAGCATTTT
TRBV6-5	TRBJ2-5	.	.	CATTVDWQTQYF	TGTGCCACCACAGTCGATTGGCAGACCCAGTACTTC
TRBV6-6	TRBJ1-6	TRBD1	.	CASSYVGQNNSPLHF	TGTGCCAGCAGTTACGTGGGACAGAATAATTCACCCCTCCACTTT
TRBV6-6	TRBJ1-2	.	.	CALSPSGEPGYTF	TGTGCCCTCAGCCCCAGTGGCGAGCCTGGCTACACCTTC
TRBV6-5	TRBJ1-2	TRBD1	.	CASRPQTGEMRGYTF	TGTGCCAGCCGGCCCCAGACAGGGGAGATGCGTGGCTACACCTTC
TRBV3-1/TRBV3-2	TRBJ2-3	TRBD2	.	CASSPTSGTTSTDTQYF	TGTGCCAGCAGCCCAACGTCAGGGACTACTAGCACAGATACGCAGTATTTT
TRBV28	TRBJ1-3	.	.	CASSSGGIKGNTIYF	TGTGCCAGCAGTTCGGGGGGCATAAAGGGAAACACCATATATTTT
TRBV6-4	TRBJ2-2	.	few	CASSDSGRENGELFF	TGTGCCAGCAGTGACTCGGGCAGGGAGAACGGGGAGCTGTTTTTT
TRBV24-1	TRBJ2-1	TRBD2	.	CATSRSGGNNEQFF	TGTGCCACCAGTAGAAGCGGGGGCAACAATGAGCAGTTCTTC
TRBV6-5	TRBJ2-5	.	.	CASSYYGGRETQYF	TGTGCCAGCAGTTACTACGGCGGAAGGGAGACCCAGTACTTC
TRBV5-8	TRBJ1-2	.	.	CASSLRQPNYGYTF	TGTGCCAGCAGCTTGCGGCAGCCTAACTATGGCTACACCTTC
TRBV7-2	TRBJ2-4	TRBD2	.	CASSLLAGGVGNIQYF	TGTGCCAGCAGCTTATTAGCGGGAGGGGTGGGAAACATTCAGTACTTC
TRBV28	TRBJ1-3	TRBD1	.	CASSRDRDENTIYF	TGTGCCAGCAGCAGAGACAGGGACGAAAACACCATATATTTT
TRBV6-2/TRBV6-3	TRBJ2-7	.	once	CASSKGSDYSYEQYF	TGTGCCAGCAGTAAGGGGTCGGACTACAGCTACGAGCAGTACTTC
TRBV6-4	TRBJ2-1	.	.	CASSDSAGAGNEQFF	TGTGCCAGCAGTGACTCGGCGGGGGCGGGCAATGAGCAGTTCTTC
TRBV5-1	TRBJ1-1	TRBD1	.	CASSLEVGGWTEAFF	TGCGCCAGCAGCTTGGAAGTAGGGGGCTGGACTGAAGCTTTCTTT
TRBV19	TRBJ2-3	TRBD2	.	CASKTSGTGSTDTQYF	TGTGCCAGCAAGACTAGCGGGACGGGGAGCACAGATACGCAGTATTTT
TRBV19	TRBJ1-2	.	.	CASRSLEGSALTNFNYGYTF	TGTGCCAGTAGATCCCTCGAGGGGTCAGCCCTGACTAATTTCAACTATGGCTACACCTTC
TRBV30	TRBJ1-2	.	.	CAWSKGRYGYTF	TGTGCCTGGAGTAAGGGGAGATATGGCTACACCTTC
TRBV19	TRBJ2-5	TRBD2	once	CASSPLHGRAETQYF	TGTGCCAGTAGTCCTTTACACGGGAGGGCAGAGACCCAGTACTTC
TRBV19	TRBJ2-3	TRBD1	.	CASSIDWGQEGADTQYF	TGTGCCAGTAGTATAGATTGGGGACAGGAGGGCGCAGATACGCAGTATTTT
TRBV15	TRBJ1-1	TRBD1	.	CATSRGPGQEGNTEAFF	TGTGCCACCAGCAGAGGTCCCGGACAGGAGGGGAACACTGAAGCTTTCTTT
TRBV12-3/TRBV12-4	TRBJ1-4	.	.	CASSSGTSEKLFF	TGTGCCAGCAGTTCCGGGACTAGTGAAAAACTGTTTTTT
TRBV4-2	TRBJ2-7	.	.	CASSQNLNRGQYF	TGTGCCAGCAGCCAGAACTTGAACCGGGGGCAGTACTTC
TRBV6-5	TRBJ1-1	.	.	CASSYGGRRTEAFF	TGTGCCAGCAGTTACGGGGGTAGGCGAACTGAAGCTTTCTTT
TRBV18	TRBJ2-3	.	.	CASSRSQLGADTQYF	TGTGCCAGCTCCCGTTCACAGCTGGGAGCAGATACGCAGTATTTT
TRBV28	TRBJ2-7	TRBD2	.	CASSLGGGGYEQYF	TGTGCCAGCAGTTTGGGCGGCGGGGGCTACGAGCAGTACTTC
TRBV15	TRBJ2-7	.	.	CATSRAGTLKVPGFYEQYF	TGTGCCACCAGCAGAGCAGGGACACTTAAGGTCCCAGGGTTTTACGAGCAGTACTTC
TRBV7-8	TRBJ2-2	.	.	CASSLIGGQVIGELFF	TGTGCCAGCAGCTTAATCGGGGGGCAGGTGATCGGGGAGCTGTTTTTT
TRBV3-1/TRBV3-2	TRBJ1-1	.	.	CASSLTENTEAFF	TGTGCCAGCAGCTTGACAGAGAACACTGAAGCTTTCTTT
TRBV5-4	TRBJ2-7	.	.	CASSHTGYEQYF	TGTGCCAGCAGCCATACAGGATACGAGCAGTACTTC
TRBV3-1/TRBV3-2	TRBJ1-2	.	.	CASSPLGAGSYGYTF	TGTGCCAGCAGCCCCCTCGGGGCGGGCAGCTATGGCTACACCTTC
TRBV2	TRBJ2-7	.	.	CASRVLYEQYF	TGTGCCAGCAGGGTCCTCTACGAGCAGTACTTC
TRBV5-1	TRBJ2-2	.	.	CASSLEATLANTGELFF	TGCGCCAGCAGCTTGGAAGCTACACTCGCGAACACCGGGGAGCTGTTTTTT
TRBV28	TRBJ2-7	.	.	CASSLSTPYEQYF	TGTGCCAGCAGTTTGAGTACCCCCTACGAGCAGTACTTC
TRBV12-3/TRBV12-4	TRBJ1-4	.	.	CASSLGGREKLFF	TGTGCCAGCAGTTTAGGGGGACGCGAAAAACTGTTTTTT
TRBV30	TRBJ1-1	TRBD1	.	CAWSVGGQGRAEAFF	TGTGCCTGGAGTGTAGGGGGACAGGGACGGGCTGAAGCTTTCTTT
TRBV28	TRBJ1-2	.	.	CASIVDGNYGYTF	TGTGCCAGCATCGTGGATGGGAACTATGGCTACACCTTC
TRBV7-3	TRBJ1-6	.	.	CASSSSGAHNSPLHF	TGTGCCAGCAGCTCAAGTGGAGCCCATAATTCACCCCTCCACTTT
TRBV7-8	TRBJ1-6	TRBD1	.	CASSASLRGHNSPLHF	TGTGCCAGCAGCGCCAGTTTAAGGGGGCATAATTCACCCCTCCACTTT
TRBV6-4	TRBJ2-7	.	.	CASSDRLWEAGTSDYEQYF	TGTGCCAGCAGTGACAGACTCTGGGAAGCCGGGACGTCGGACTACGAGCAGTACTTC
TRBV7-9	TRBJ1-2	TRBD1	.	CASSLVSGTEYGYTF	TGTGCCAGCAGCTTAGTTTCCGGGACAGAATATGGCTACACCTTC
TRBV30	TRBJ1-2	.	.	CAWRGTYGYTF	TGTGCCTGGAGGGGGACGTATGGCTACACCTTC
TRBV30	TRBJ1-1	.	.	CAWSSVSFTNTEAFF	TGTGCCTGGAGTTCTGTCAGCTTTACGAACACTGAAGCTTTCTTT
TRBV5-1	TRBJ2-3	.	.	CASSPGPVGASTDTQYF	TGCGCCAGCAGCCCCGGACCCGTCGGGGCTAGCACAGATACGCAGTATTTT
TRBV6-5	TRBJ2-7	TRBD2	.	CASNPGLGPAYEQYF	TGTGCCAGCAATCCTGGACTAGGGCCCGCCTACGAGCAGTACTTC
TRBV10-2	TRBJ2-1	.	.	CASSYTGKDEQFF	TGCGCCAGCAGTTATACAGGGAAGGATGAGCAGTTCTTC